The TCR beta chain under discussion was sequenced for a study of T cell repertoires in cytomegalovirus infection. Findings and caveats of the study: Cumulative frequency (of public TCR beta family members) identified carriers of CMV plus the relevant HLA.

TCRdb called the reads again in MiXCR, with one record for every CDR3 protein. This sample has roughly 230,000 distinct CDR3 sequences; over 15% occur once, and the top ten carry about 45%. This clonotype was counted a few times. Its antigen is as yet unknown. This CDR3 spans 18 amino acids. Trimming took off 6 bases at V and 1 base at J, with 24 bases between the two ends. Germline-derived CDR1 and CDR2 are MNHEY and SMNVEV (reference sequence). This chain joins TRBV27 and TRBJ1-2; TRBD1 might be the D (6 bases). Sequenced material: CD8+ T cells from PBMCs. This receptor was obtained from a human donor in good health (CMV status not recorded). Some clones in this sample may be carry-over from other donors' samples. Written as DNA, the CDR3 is TGTGCCAGCAGCTCACATCGGCCCCCGGGGGCTTTTAACTATGGCTACACCTTC. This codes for CASSSHRPPGAFNYGYTF.